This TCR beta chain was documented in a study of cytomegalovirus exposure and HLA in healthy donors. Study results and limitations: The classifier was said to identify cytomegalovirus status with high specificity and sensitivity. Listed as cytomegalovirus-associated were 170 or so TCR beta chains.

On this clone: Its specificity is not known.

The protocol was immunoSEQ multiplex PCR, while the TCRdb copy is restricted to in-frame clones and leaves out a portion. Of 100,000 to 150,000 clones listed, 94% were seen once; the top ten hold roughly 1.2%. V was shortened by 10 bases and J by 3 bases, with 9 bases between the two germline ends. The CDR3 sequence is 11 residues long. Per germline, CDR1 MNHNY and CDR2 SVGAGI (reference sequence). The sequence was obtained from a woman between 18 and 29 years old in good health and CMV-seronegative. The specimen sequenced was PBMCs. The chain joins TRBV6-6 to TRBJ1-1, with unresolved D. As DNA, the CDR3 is TGTGCCACTTTGGCCCACACTGAAGCTTTCTTT. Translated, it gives CATLAHTEAFF.